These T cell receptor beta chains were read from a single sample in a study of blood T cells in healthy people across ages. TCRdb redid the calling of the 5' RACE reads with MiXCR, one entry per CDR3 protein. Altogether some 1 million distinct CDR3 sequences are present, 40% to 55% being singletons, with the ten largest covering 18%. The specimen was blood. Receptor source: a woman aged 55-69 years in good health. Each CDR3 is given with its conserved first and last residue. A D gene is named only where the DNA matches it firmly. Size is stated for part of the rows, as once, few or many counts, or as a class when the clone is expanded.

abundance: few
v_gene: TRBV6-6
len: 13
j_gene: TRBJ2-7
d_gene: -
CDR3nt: TGTGCCAGCATCTCCCCAGGGGCGGACGAGCAGTACTTC
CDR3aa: CASISPGADEQYF

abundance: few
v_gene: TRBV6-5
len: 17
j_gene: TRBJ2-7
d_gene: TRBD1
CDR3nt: TGTGCCAGCAGTTACCCACAGGGGGCTATCGGGTCACGAGAGCAGTACTTC
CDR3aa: CASSYPQGAIGSREQYF

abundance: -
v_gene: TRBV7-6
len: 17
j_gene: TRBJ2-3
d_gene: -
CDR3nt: TGTGTCAGCAGCACGTTGTCTACAGGGCCCTCGGGTCGTACGCAGTATTTT
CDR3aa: CVSSTLSTGPSGRTQYF

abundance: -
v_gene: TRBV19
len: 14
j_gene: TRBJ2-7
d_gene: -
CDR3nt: TGTGCCAGTAGTACAACGGGAATTACCGGCGAGCAGTACTTC
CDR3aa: CASSTTGITGEQYF

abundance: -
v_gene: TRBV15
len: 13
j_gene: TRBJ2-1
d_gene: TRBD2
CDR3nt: TGTGCCACCGCCTGGACTAGGGGTAATGAGCAGTTCTTC
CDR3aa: CATAWTRGNEQFF

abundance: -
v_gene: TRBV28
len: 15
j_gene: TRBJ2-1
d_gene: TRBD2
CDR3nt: TGTGCCAGCGCCGCGGGGGGGCGGATAGACTATGAGCAGTTCTTC
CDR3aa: CASAAGGRIDYEQFF

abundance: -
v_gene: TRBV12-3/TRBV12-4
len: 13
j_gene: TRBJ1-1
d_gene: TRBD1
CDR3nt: TGTGCCAGCAGCAAGGGACAGAAGGCTGAAGCTTTCTTT
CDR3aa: CASSKGQKAEAFF

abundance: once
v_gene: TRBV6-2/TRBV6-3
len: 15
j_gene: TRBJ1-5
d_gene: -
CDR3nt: TGTGCCAGCCTAGGGGCCCGTTATAGCAATCAGCCCCAGCATTTT
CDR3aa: CASLGARYSNQPQHF

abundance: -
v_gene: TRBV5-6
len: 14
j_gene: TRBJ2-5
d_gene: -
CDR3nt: TGTGCCAGCAGCTTGGTGTCCGCCCAAGAGACCCAGTACTTC
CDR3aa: CASSLVSAQETQYF

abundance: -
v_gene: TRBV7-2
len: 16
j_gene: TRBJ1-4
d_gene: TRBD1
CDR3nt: TGTGCCAGCAGCCCTGAGACAGGGGCAACTAATGAAAAACTGTTTTTT
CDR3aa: CASSPETGATNEKLFF

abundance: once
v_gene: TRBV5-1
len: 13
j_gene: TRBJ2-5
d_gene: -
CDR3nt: TGCGCCAGCAGGGAAACTCAGGGGCATGAGCAGTACTTC
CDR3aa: CASRETQGHEQYF

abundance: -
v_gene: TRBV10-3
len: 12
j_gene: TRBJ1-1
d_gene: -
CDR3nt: TGTGCCATCAGCCCGGGGGGGACTGAACCTTTCTTT
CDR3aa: CAISPGGTEPFF

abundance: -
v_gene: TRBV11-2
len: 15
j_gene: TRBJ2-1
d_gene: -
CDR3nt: TGTGCCAGCAGCTTAGGCCGACTACCCTACAATGAGCAGTTCTTC
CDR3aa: CASSLGRLPYNEQFF

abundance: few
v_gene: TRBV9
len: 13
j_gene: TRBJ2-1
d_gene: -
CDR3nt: TGTGCCAGCAGCCCAAACACGCTAAATGAGCAGTTCTTC
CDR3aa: CASSPNTLNEQFF

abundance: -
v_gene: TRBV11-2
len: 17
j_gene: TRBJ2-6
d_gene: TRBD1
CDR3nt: TGTGCCAGCAGCGCGGACAGGCTGATCTCTGGGGCCAACGTCCTGACTTTC
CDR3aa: CASSADRLISGANVLTF

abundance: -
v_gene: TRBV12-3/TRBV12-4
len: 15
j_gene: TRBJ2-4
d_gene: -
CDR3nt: TGTGCCAGCAGTTTATCGGGCAGGGTGGTCAACATTCAGTACTTC
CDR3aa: CASSLSGRVVNIQYF

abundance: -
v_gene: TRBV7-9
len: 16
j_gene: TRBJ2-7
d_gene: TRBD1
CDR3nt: TGTGCCAGCAGCTTAGAGAGGGGGCTAAGTCTCCACGAGCAGTCCTTC
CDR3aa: CASSLERGLSLHEQSF

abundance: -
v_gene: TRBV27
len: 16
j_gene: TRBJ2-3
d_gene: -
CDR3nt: TGTGCCAGCAGTTTGACAAAGGGAGAGAGCACAGATACGCAGTATTTT
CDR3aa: CASSLTKGESTDTQYF

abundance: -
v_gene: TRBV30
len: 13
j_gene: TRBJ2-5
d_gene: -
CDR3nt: TGTGCCTTTCCTGACGGGGGAGGTGAGACCCAGTACTTC
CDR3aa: CAFPDGGGETQYF

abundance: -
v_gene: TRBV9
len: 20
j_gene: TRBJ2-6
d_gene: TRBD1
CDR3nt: TGTGCCAGCAGCGTAAAGTATTCCGGGACAGGCAACTCTGGGGCCAACGTCCTGACTTTC
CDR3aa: CASSVKYSGTGNSGANVLTF

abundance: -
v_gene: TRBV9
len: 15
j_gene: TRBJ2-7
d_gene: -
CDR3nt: TGTGCCAGCAGCCCTCCCCCTTTGAGCTCCTACGAGCAGTACTTC
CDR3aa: CASSPPPLSSYEQYF

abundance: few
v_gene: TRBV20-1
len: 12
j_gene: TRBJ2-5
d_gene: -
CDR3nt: TGCAGTGCTAGTTCTCCCCGAGGGGCCCAGTACTTC
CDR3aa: CSASSPRGAQYF

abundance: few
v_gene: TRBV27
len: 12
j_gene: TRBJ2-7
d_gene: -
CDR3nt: TGTGCCGCGGGTTTGGATTCCTACGAGCAGTACTTC
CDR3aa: CAAGLDSYEQYF

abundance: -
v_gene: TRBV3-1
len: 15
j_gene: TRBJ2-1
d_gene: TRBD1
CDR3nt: TGTGCCAGCAGCCTTCCAGGGGGCCCCCACAATGAGCAGTTCTTC
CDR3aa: CASSLPGGPHNEQFF

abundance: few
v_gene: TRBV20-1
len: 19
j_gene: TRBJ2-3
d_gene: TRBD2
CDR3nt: TGCAGTGCTAACTTGATTCGACTAGCGTCCCTCGGGGTCACAGATACGCAGTATTTT
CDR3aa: CSANLIRLASLGVTDTQYF

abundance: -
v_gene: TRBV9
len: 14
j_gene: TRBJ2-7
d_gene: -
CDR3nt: TGTGCCAGCAGCGCGGAGATGGGGAGTTACGAGCAGTACTTC
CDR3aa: CASSAEMGSYEQYF

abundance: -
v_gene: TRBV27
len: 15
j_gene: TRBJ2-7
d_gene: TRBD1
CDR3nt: TGTGCCAGCAGCCCACTTCGGGACAGGGGCTACGAGCAGTACTTC
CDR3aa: CASSPLRDRGYEQYF

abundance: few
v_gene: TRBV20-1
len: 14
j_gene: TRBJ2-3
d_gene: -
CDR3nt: TGCAGTGCTGGGCAGCGGCAAGTCACAGATACGCAGTATTTT
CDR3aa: CSAGQRQVTDTQYF

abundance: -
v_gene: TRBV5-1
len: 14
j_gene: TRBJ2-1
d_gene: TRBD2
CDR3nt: TGCGCCAGCAGAAACCGGACTAGCGGAGAGACCCAGTTCTTC
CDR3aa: CASRNRTSGETQFF

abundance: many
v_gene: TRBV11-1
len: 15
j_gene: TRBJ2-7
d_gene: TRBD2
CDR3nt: TGTGCCAGCAGCCCTCTAGCGGGAGGGCTGGACGAGCAGTACTTC
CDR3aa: CASSPLAGGLDEQYF

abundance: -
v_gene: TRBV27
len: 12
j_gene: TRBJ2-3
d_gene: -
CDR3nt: TGTGTCAGCAGTCCCCCAAAGGGTACGCAGTATTTT
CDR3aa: CVSSPPKGTQYF

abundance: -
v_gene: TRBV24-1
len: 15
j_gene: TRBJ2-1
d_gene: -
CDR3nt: TGTGCCACCAGTGACGTACAGGGGAGGAGCAATGAGCAGTTCTTC
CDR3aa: CATSDVQGRSNEQFF

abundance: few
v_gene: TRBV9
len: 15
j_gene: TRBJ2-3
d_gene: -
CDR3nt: TGTGCCAGCAGCGTAGACCACAGGGTCACAGATACGCAGTATTTT
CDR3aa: CASSVDHRVTDTQYF